One sample yielded the 3 T cell receptor beta chains listed below, sequenced in a study of siplizumab effects on memory and regulatory T cells. Produced via immunoSEQ multiplex PCR; TCRdb's table is partial and in-frame only. The sample comprises around 7,000 clones, 65% to 70% of which are singletons, and about 48% rests with the top ten. The sample comprised effector memory CD8+ T cells sorted from blood. As to subset: unstimulated CD8+ effector memory T cells. Receptors originate from a human donor in good health.

As to this clone: At one end the junction does not follow the germline gene, possibly because of a read error. V usage is TRBV2 and J usage is TRBJ2-7; D is perhaps TRBD1 (5 bases). Per the germline V gene, CDR1 is SNHLY and CDR2 is FYNNEI. The CDR3 is 15 amino acids. Written as DNA, the CDR3 is TGTGCCACCAGTGATTTGACAGAGGCCTCCTACGAGCAGTACTTC. Translation: CATSDLTEASYEQYF.

V and J are TRBV19 and TRBJ1-1; 7 bases map to TRBD1. Per the germline V gene, CDR1 is LNHDA and CDR2 is SQIVND (reference sequence). The CDR3 spans 14 residues. V was pared by 5 bases and J by 4 bases, with 7 bases of the junction left unmatched. CDR3 region: CASSFGQALTEAFF. CDR3 nucleotide sequence: TGTGCCAGTAGTTTCGGACAGGCCCTCACTGAAGCTTTCTTT.

This clone was seen once. This sequence joins TRBV29-1 and TRBJ2-1; 10 bases are a match to TRBD2. CDR1 is SQVTM and CDR2 is ANQGSEA in the germline V gene. The CDR3 consists of 15 residues. J gave up 2 bases and V 5 bases, and 6 bases lay outside the gene matches. The CDR3 coding sequence is TGCAGCGTTCACTCAGGACTAGCGGCCTACAATGAGCAGTTCTTC. It is translated as CSVHSGLAAYNEQFF.